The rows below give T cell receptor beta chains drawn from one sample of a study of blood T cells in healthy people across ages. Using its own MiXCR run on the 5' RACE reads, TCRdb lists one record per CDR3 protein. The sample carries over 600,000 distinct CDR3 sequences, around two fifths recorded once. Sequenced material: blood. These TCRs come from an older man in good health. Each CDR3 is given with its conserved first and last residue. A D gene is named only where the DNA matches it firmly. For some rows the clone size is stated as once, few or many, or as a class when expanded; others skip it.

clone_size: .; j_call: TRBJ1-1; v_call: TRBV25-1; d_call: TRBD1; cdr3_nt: TGTGCCAGCAGTACAAATACGGACAGGGGGGTAGGGGCTTTCTTT; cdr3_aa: CASSTNTDRGVGAFF
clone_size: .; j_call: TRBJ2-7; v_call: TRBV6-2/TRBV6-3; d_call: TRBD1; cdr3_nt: TGTGCCAGCAGCAACGCGGGACAGGCGGTCTACGAGCAGTACTTC; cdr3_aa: CASSNAGQAVYEQYF
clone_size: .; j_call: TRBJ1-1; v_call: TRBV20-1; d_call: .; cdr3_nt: TGCAGTGCTCGGAAGGGGGTCGGGACTGAAGCTTTCTTT; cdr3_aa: CSARKGVGTEAFF
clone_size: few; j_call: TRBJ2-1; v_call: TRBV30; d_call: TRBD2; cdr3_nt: TGTGCCTGGACGCGGCGGGAGAGTGTGAGCGATGAGCAGTTCTTC; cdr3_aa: CAWTRRESVSDEQFF
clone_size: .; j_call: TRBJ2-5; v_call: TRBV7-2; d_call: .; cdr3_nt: TGTGCCAGCAGCCCCTCGGGGTATTTAGAGACCCAGTACTTC; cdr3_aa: CASSPSGYLETQYF
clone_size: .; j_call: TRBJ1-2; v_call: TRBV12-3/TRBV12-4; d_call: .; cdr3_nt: TGTGCCAGCAGTTTAATTTTAGGACAGTCCTATGGCTACACCTTC; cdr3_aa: CASSLILGQSYGYTF
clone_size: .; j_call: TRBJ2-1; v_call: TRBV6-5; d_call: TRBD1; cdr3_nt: TGTGCCAGCAGTTTCCCCGGACAGGGGGGAGGTGAGCAGTTCTTC; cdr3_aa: CASSFPGQGGGEQFF
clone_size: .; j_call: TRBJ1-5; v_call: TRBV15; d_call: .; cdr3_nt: TGTGCCACCAGCAGAGGGGCTAGGGCCTATAGCAATCAGCCCCAGCATTTT; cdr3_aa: CATSRGARAYSNQPQHF
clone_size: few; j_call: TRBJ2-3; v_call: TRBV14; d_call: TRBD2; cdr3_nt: TGTGCCAGCAGTCCACGACTAGCGCCAGATACGCAGTATTTT; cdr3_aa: CASSPRLAPDTQYF
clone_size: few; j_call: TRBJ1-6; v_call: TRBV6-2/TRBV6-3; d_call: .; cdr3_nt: TGTGCCAGCAGTTACTCGGCTTCACCCCTCCACTTT; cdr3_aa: CASSYSASPLHF
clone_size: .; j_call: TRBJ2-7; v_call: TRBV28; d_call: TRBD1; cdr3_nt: TGTGCCAGCAGGATGACAGGGAGCAGCTCCTACGAGCAGTACTTC; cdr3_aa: CASRMTGSSSYEQYF
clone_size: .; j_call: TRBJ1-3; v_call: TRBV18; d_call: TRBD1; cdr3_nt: TGTGCCAGCTCAAAAGACAGGGTTGGAAACACCATATATTTT; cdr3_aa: CASSKDRVGNTIYF
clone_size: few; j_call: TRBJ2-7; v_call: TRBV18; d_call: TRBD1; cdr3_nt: TGTGCCAGCTCACCTGACAGGGTCAGAGACTACGAGCAGTACTTC; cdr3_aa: CASSPDRVRDYEQYF
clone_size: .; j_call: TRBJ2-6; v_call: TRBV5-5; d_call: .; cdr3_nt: TGTGCCAGCAGCTTGGTCCCCTCTGGGGCCAACGCCCTGACTTTC; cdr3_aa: CASSLVPSGANALTF
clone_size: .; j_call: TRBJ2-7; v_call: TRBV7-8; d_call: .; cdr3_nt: TGTGTCAGCAGCTTAGGGCAGGGAAGCTACGAGCAGTACTTC; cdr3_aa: CVSSLGQGSYEQYF
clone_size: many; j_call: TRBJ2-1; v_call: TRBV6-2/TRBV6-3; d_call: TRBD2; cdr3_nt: TGTGCCAGCAGCCAAGGACTAGTCACGGATGAGCAGTTCTTC; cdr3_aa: CASSQGLVTDEQFF
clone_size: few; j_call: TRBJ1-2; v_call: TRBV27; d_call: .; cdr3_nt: TGTGCCAGCAGGATATCAGGGGACTATGGCTACACCTTC; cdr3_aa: CASRISGDYGYTF